This T cell receptor (beta chain) was recovered during a study of OX40 agonist ivuxolimab in advanced cancers. Study conclusions and caveats: There were, on average, more expanded clones in CD8+ T cells than in CD4+.

The repertoire was sequenced with immunoSEQ multiplex PCR; TCRdb's copy has only in-frame clones and lacks some. This table has nearly 50,000 clones, around 90% appearing once. Concerning this clone itself: What it binds is not known.

The specimen was CD4+ or CD8+ T cells sorted from blood, collected in a trial of the OX40 agonist ivuxolimab. The TCR was taken from an adult with an advanced solid tumor such as melanoma, head and neck, liver or kidney cancer.

The CDR3 protein is CASSSGVRNTEAFF. The CDR3 DNA is TGTGCCAGCAGCTCAGGGGTCAGGAACACTGAAGCTTTCTTT. The rearrangement links TRBV7-8 to TRBJ1-1, with D possibly being TRBD1 (6 bases). Germline V gives CDR1 SGHVS, CDR2 FQNEAQ. The CDR3 loop spans 14 amino acids. Trimming cost V 4 bases and J 1 base, with 10 bases left between them.